Below are 14 T cell receptor beta chains sequenced from a single sample in a study of CD8 T cells in Susac syndrome. Random-hexamer reverse transcription was applied to about 0.5 to 1 ug RNA. MiXCR, run by TCRdb on the immunoSEQ multiplex PCR reads, gives a single entry per CDR3 protein. The top ten hold approximately 0.11% of the sample, which has about 120,000 distinct CDR3 sequences, just under 95% seen once. Input material: CD8+ T cells from PBMCs. Receptors were obtained from a human donor in good health.

This chain links TRBV5-1 with TRBJ1-2; TRBD1 aligns across 8 bases. The CDR3 is 15 amino acids. The ends lost 0 bases at V and 2 bases at J; junction bases unmatched: 3. In germline, CDR1 is SGHRS, CDR2 YFSETQ. CDR3 nucleotides: TGCGCCAGCAGCTTGGGGGACAGGACGAACTATGGCTACACCTTC. Translated: CASSLGDRTNYGYTF.

The chain links TRBV27 to TRBJ1-1; D unclear. The ends were cut back, 1 base at V and 0 bases at J, with 6 bases in the middle. The CDR3 totals 14 residues. Germline V gene lookup returns CDR1 MNHEY and CDR2 SMNVEV (reference sequence). CDR3 sequence reads: CASSLYRMNTEAFF. CDR3 DNA: TGTGCCAGCAGTTTATACAGAATGAACACTGAAGCTTTCTTT.

The V gene is TRBV7-2, the J gene TRBJ2-4; TRBD1 matches at 12 bases. The V segment lost 4 bases and the J segment 1 base; nucleotides outside the gene matches: 5. Germline lookup yields CDR1 SGHTA and CDR2 FQGNSA. This CDR3 region has 17 residues. This CDR3 is CASSSGTGGVAKNIQYF. The CDR3 DNA reads TGTGCCAGCAGCTCCGGGACAGGGGGCGTCGCCAAAAACATTCAGTACTTC.

The chain employs TRBV18 and TRBJ1-1, with D unresolved. The CDR3 loop spans 12 amino acids. With 2 bases removed from V and 4 bases from J, the gap between germline ends came to 5 bases. Germline-derived CDR1 and CDR2 are KGHSH and LQKENI. The CDR3 reads CASSPFSTEAFF. The CDR3 DNA is TGTGCCAGCTCACCATTTTCCACTGAAGCTTTCTTT.

The genes are TRBV30 and TRBJ2-3; D not certain. CDR3 size: 12 residues. Germline CDR1 is GTSNPN and CDR2 is SVGIG (reference sequence). The germline V and J ends were trimmed by 3 bases and 8 bases, with 12 bases remaining between them. For the CDR3, the DNA is TGTGCCTGGAGGTCGCTTTCTGGTACGCAGTATTTT. Residues: CAWRSLSGTQYF.

The chain links TRBV3-1 to TRBJ2-6; unclear D gene. Trimming removed 2 bases at V and 4 bases at J, with 12 bases between. The CDR3 has 16 residues. Looked up from germline, CDR1 is LGHDT and CDR2 is YNNKEL (reference sequence). DNA for the CDR3: TGTGCCAGCAGCCAACATCGGACGTCGGGGGCCAACGTCCTGACTTTC. Translation gives CASSQHRTSGANVLTF. Complete variable domain (other parts from reference TRBV3-1 and TRBJ2-6): DTAVSQTPKYLVTQMGNDKSIKCEQNLGHDTMYWYKQDSKKFLKIMFSYNNKELIINETVPNRFSPKSPDKAHLNLHINSLELGDSAVYFCASSQHRTSGANVLTFGAGSRLTVL.

The chain is built from TRBV12-3 or TRBV12-4 and TRBJ2-2; TRBD1 might be the D (6 bases). The CDR3 has 14 residues. Trimming pared 9 bases from V and 5 bases from J, leaving 16 bases between. CDR3 nucleotides: TGTGCCAGAACACAGGGTATGCCGACCGGGGAGCTGTTTTTT. Protein sequence: CARTQGMPTGELFF.

The gene calls are TRBV2 and TRBJ1-1; weak D call: TRBD1 (6 bases). V shed 8 bases and J shed 3 bases, with 19 bases lying between them. The CDR3 length is 15 residues. The germline V gene encodes CDR1 SNHLY and CDR2 FYNNEI. The CDR3 DNA is TGTGCCAGCCGGAGGAGTACCGGGACATACACTGAAGCTTTCTTT. Protein sequence: CASRRSTGTYTEAFF. Using reference TRBV2 and TRBJ1-1 for the parts outside the CDR3, the full variable domain is EPEVTQTPSHQVTQMGQEVILRCVPISNHLYFYWYRQILGQKVEFLVSFYNNEISEKSEIFDDQFSVERPDGSNFTLKIRSTKLEDSAMYFCASRRSTGTYTEAFFGQGTRLTVV.

This clonotype was counted once. The chain couples TRBV12-3 or TRBV12-4 to TRBJ2-7; D gene unclear. Trimming took off 5 bases at V and 0 bases at J, with 17 bases between the two ends. This CDR3 has 16 residues. CDR3 amino acids: CASSAQTSPNSYEQYF. In DNA, the CDR3 is TGTGCCAGCAGTGCCCAAACCTCTCCTAACTCCTACGAGCAGTACTTC.

The chain recombines TRBV28 with TRBJ2-7; 9 bases agree with TRBD2. Trimming cost V 4 bases and J 3 bases; bases outside gene matches: 10. Germline values: CDR1 MDHEN, CDR2 SYDVKM. This CDR3 has 16 residues. This chain's CDR3 is CASSSITSSGIYEQYF. In DNA, the CDR3 is TGTGCCAGCAGTTCGATAACGTCTAGCGGGATCTACGAGCAGTACTTC. Based on the CDR3 plus reference TRBV28 and TRBJ2-7, the full variable domain is DVKVTQSSRYLVKRTGEKVFLECVQDMDHENMFWYRQDPGLGLRLIYFSYDVKMKEKGDIPEGYSVSREKKERFSLILESASTNQTSMYLCASSSITSSGIYEQYFGPGTRLTVT.

The genes are TRBV6-5 and TRBJ2-7; D is uncertain. V was pared by 0 bases and J by 6 bases, with 12 bases between. Germline lookup yields CDR1 MNHEY and CDR2 SVGAGI. This CDR3 comprises 14 residues. The CDR3 loop reads CASSYSKGWSEQYF. In DNA form, the CDR3 reads TGTGCCAGCAGTTACTCGAAGGGTTGGAGCGAGCAGTACTTC.

The gene calls are TRBV6-2 or TRBV6-3 and TRBJ2-1; the D gene is possibly TRBD2 (6 bases). The CDR3 length is 14 residues. The V end was cut by 8 bases, the J end by 1 base, with 12 bases between. Germline lookup yields CDR1 MNHEY and CDR2 SVGEGT. CDR3 sequence: CASAAGRSYNEQFF. In nucleotides, the CDR3 is TGTGCCAGCGCGGCAGGGAGGTCCTACAATGAGCAGTTCTTC.

The chain has TRBV7-2 and TRBJ2-5; D may be TRBD1 or TRBD2 (6 bases each). Germline CDR1 is SGHTA and CDR2 is FQGNSA. Deletions cut 5 bases from V and 5 bases from J, with 15 bases between. This CDR3 spans 14 amino acids. The CDR3 DNA follows: TGTGCCAGCAGCCCGAGCGGAGGGGGTGAGACCCAGTACTTC. It specifies CASSPSGGGETQYF.

This sequence joins TRBV6-2 or TRBV6-3 and TRBJ2-2; 9 positions agree with TRBD2. The CDR3 contains 18 residues. Per germline, CDR1 MNHEY and CDR2 SVGEGT. J was trimmed by 0 bases and V by 2 bases; bases with no gene match: 7. CDR3 in DNA: TGTGCCAGCAGTTACGTAGCGGGAGTATCTTCGAACACCGGGGAGCTGTTTTTT. It is translated as CASSYVAGVSSNTGELFF.